The source of this T cell receptor beta chain is a study of blood T cell repertoires in COVID-19. The overall study: Acute and convalescent COVID-19 specimens originated in the United States, Italy and Spain.

Clones were read by immunoSEQ multiplex PCR, and TCRdb kept only the in-frame ones, dropping some. The sample lists hundreds of thousands of clones, 87% occurring once. The sequenced material came from peripheral blood. The TCR was taken from a woman in her late teens or twenties who had recovered from COVID-19.

CDR3 sequence reads: CASRYLRETSETQYF. In DNA, the CDR3 is TGTGCCAGCAGATATCTCCGGGAGACCTCAGAGACCCAGTACTTC. The V gene is TRBV7-3, the J gene TRBJ2-5; tentatively, D is TRBD2 (6 bases). Germline V gives CDR1 SGHTA, CDR2 FQGTGA. Trimming left V 6 bases short and J 4 bases short, with 18 bases between. The CDR3 covers 15 residues.